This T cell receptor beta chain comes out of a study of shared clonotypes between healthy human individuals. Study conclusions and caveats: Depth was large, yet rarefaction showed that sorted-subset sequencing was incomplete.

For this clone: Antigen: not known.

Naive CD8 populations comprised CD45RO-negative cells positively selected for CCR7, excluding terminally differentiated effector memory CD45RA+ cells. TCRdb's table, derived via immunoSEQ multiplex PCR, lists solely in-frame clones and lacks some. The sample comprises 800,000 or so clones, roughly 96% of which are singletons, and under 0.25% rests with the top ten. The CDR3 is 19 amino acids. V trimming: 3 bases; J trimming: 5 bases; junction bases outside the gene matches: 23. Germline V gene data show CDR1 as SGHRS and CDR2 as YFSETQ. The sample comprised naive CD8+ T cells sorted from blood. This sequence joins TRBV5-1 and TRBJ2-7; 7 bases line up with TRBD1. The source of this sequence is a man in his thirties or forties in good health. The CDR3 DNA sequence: TGCGCCAGCAGCTCCCGTAAGGAAGGGGGCATGATCATTGGGGACGAGCAGTACTTC. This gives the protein CASSSRKEGGMIIGDEQYF.